This TCR beta chain was profiled in a study of CD8+CD57+ T cells in acquired aplastic anemia. At the level of the study: When averaged, DNA from sorted CD4+ and CD8+ cells came to approximately 3 ug. About 10 million reads, on average, were obtained for CD4+ cells from healthy donors.

The V and J ends lost 6 bases and 5 bases respectively, with 10 bases between them. CDR1 and CDR2 from the germline V gene are SEHNR and FQNEAQ (reference sequence). The CDR3 has 12 amino acids. TCR beta VDJ and CDR3 profiling used genomic DNA as template. TCRdb re-analysed the reads in MiXCR, keeping a single row per CDR3 protein. The table includes around 190,000 distinct CDR3 sequences, 61% detected once. The specimen was sorted CD4+, CD8+, or CD8+CD57+ T cells (not recorded which) from PBMCs. The TCR comes from a human donor in good health. The rearrangement links TRBV7-9 to TRBJ1-2; D gene uncertain. The CDR3 loop is CASSDLQYGYTF. For the CDR3, the DNA is TGTGCCAGCAGTGATCTTCAGTATGGCTACACCTTC. The entire variable domain, with the rest obtained from reference TRBV7-9 and TRBJ1-2, is as follows: DTGVSQNPRHKITKRGQNVTFRCDPISEHNRLYWYRQTLGQGPEFLTYFQNEAQLEKSRLLSDRFSAERPKGSFSTLEIQRTEQGDSAMYLCASSDLQYGYTFGSGTRLTVV.